The T cell receptor beta chain described here comes from a study of radiotherapy plus CTLA-4 blockade in lung cancer. Study as a whole: An objective response was seen in 15% to 20% of patients, and disease control in less than 40%. Study-level results: According to reports, early shifts in blood T cell clones, alongside interferon-beta, forecast response most accurately.

Note on this clone: The target antigen is unknown.

Germline V CDR1 and CDR2: LNHDA, SQIVND (reference sequence). The CDR3 has 15 residues. Trimming removed 3 bases at V and 0 bases at J, with 11 bases between. Libraries were prepared by immunoSEQ multiplex PCR; TCRdb keeps only in-frame clonotypes and omits some of them. Found here are roughly 44,000 clones, roughly 76% of them singletons; the top ten hold 8.5% to 14%. The material was peripheral blood, obtained from a patient treated with radiotherapy plus ipilimumab. This sequence originates from a human donor with non-small cell lung cancer who had stable disease on radiotherapy plus ipilimumab. V and J are TRBV19 and TRBJ1-2; D is uncertain. CDR3 loop: CASSIGGVSNYGYTF. CDR3 DNA: TGTGCCAGTAGTATCGGCGGGGTTTCTAACTATGGCTACACCTTC.